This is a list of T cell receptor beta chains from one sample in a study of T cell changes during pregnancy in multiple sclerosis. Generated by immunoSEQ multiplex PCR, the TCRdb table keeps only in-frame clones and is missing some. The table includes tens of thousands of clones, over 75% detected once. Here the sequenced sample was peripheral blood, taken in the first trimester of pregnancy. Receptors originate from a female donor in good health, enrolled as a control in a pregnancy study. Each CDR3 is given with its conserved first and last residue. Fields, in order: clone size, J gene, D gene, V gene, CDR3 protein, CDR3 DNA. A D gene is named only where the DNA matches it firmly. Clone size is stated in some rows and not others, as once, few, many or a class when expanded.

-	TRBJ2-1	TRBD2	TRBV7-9	CASSFPTSGGAHEQFF	TGTGCCAGCAGCTTTCCCACTAGCGGGGGGGCCCATGAGCAGTTCTTC
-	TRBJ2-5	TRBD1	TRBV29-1	CSAPTGGETQYF	TGCAGCGCTCCGACAGGGGGGGAGACCCAGTACTTC
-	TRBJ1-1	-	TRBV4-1	CASSQDQGGKDTEAFF	TGCGCCAGCAGCCAAGATCAAGGAGGGAAGGACACTGAAGCTTTCTTT
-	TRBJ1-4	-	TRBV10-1	CASSEAGIGEKLFF	TGCGCCAGCAGTGAAGCGGGGATCGGAGAAAAACTGTTTTTT
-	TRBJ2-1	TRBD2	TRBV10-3	CAISESSSGGAEEQFF	TGTGCCATCAGTGAGTCCTCTAGCGGGGGGGCAGAAGAGCAGTTCTTC
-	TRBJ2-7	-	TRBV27	CASSPTVAASYEQYF	TGTGCCAGCAGTCCTACGGTAGCGGCTTCCTACGAGCAGTACTTC
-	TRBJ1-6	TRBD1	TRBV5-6	CASSLVGQLDPLHF	TGTGCCAGCAGCTTGGTGGGACAGTTAGATCCCCTCCACTTT
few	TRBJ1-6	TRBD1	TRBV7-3	CASSFQGDNSPLHF	TGTGCCAGCAGCTTTCAGGGGGACAATTCACCCCTCCACTTT
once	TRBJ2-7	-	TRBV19	CASSLDLLYEQYF	TGTGCCAGTAGTCTTGATCTACTCTACGAGCAGTACTTC
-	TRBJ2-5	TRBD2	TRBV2	CAIHSTGLGAETQYF	TGTGCCATCCACTCAACCGGACTAGGAGCGGAGACCCAGTACTTC
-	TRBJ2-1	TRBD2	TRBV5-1	CASGTSGSYNEQFF	TGCGCCAGCGGTACTAGCGGGAGTTACAATGAGCAGTTCTTC
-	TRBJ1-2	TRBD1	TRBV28	CASTIDRTGGGYGYTF	TGTGCCAGCACCATAGATCGGACAGGGGGGGGCTATGGCTACACCTTC
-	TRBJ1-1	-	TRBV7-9	CASSFGGNTEAFF	TGTGCCAGCAGCTTCGGGGGGAACACTGAAGCTTTCTTT
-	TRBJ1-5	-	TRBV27	CASSKYRDSNQPQHF	TGTGCCAGCAGTAAATACAGGGATAGCAATCAGCCCCAGCATTTT
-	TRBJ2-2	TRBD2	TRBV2	CASKGLAGGTGELFF	TGTGCCAGCAAAGGACTAGCGGGAGGTACCGGGGAGCTGTTTTTT
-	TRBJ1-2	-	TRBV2	CASRQGWGYGYTF	TGTGCCAGCAGACAGGGTTGGGGCTATGGCTACACCTTC
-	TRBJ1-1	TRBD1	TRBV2	CASSSRTGQNTEAFF	TGTGCCAGCAGTTCCAGGACAGGGCAGAACACTGAAGCTTTCTTT
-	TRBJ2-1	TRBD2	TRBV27	CASSFDPGGPREQFF	TGTGCCAGCAGTTTCGACCCGGGGGGGCCGAGGGAGCAGTTCTTC
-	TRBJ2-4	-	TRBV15	CATSRDEEGAKNIQYF	TGTGCCACCAGCAGAGATGAGGAGGGGGCCAAAAACATTCAGTACTTC
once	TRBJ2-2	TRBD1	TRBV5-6	CASSIPDRGYTGELFF	TGTGCCAGCAGCATTCCCGACAGGGGGTACACCGGGGAGCTGTTTTTT
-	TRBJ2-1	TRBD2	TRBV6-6	CASSSTSGYNEQFF	TGTGCCAGCAGCTCCACTAGCGGCTACAATGAGCAGTTCTTC
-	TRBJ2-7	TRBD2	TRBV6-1	CASSESGGSSYEQYF	TGTGCCAGCAGTGAATCCGGCGGGAGCTCCTACGAGCAGTACTTC
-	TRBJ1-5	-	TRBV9	CASSVEGENQPQHF	TGTGCCAGCAGCGTAGAGGGGGAAAATCAGCCCCAGCATTTT
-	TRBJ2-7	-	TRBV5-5	CASSLGQGQYYEQYF	TGTGCCAGCAGCTTGGGTCAGGGGCAATACTACGAGCAGTACTTC
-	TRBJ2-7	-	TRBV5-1	CASSRTTGSYEQYF	TGCGCCAGCAGCCGGACGACAGGCTCCTACGAGCAGTACTTC
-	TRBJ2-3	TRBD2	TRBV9	CASSVASGGFLDTQYF	TGTGCCAGCAGCGTAGCTAGCGGGGGGTTCTTAGATACGCAGTATTTT
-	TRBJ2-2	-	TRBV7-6	CASSLVSSRAVTGELFF	TGTGCCAGCAGCTTAGTGTCCAGCAGGGCCGTCACCGGGGAGCTGTTTTTT
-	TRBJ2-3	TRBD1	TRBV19	CASSPGQGVADTQYF	TGTGCCAGTAGTCCGGGACAGGGTGTCGCAGATACGCAGTATTTT
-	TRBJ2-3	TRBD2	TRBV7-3	CASSLRLAGSTDTQYF	TGTGCCAGCAGCTTACGACTAGCGGGTAGCACAGATACGCAGTATTTT
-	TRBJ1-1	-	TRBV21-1	CASSKKIKDRGNTEAFF	TGTGCCAGCAGCAAAAAAATAAAGGACAGGGGGAACACTGAAGCTTTCTTT
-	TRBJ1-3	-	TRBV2	CASSENPGGNTIYF	TGTGCCAGCAGTGAAAATCCCGGGGGAAACACCATATATTTT